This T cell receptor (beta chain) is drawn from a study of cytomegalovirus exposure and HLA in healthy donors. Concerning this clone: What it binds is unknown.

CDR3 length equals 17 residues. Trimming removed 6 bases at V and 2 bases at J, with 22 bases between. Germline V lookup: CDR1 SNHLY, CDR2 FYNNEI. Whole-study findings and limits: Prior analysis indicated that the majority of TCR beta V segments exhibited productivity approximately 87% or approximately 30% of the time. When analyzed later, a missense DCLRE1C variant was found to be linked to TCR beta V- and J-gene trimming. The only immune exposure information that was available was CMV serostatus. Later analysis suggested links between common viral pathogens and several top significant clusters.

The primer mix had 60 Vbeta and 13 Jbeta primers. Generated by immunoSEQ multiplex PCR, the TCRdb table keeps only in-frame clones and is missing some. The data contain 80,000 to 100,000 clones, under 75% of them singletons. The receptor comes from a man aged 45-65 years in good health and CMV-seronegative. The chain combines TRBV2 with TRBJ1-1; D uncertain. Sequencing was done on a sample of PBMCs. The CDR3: CASRAGRGKRGNTEAFF. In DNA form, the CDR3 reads TGTGCCAGCAGGGCCGGGCGAGGGAAACGGGGAAACACTGAAGCTTTCTTT.